Each of the 17 T cell receptor beta chains below was sequenced from the same sample in a study of regulatory T cells in long-lasting Graves disease. Relying on iRepertoire HTBI primers and Arm-PCR of CDR3 regions, the team built TCR beta libraries. TCRdb re-analysed the multiplex PCR reads in MiXCR, keeping a single row per CDR3 protein. The data show roughly 420,000 distinct CDR3 sequences, approximately 14% seen once. Time point indicated: newly diagnosed GD, antithyroid drugs for less than 3 months. PBMC RNA served as the TCR library source. This sample also appeared in a second study, on T cells in Graves' hyperthyroidism and ophthalmopathy.

The sequencing here drew on peripheral blood mononuclear cells (PBMCs), taken at new diagnosis, from a patient treated with antithyroid drugs. These receptors were obtained from a woman aged 50 to 60 with Graves disease.

At least ten counts were recorded for this clonotype. The V and J genes are TRBV5-6 and TRBJ1-3; maybe TRBD1 (5 bases). V was cut by 4 bases and J by 2 bases, with 10 bases left in between. The germline gives CDR1 SGHDT, CDR2 YYEEEE. This CDR3 has 14 amino acids. DNA for the CDR3: TGTGCCAGCAGCGGGGGAGTGCCTGGAAACACCATATATTTT. Its protein is CASSGGVPGNTIYF.

The chain links TRBV5-5 to TRBJ2-7, with 8 nucleotides matching TRBD1. Germline trimming cut 3 bases from V and 4 bases from J; bases unmatched to any gene: 9. CDR3 length: 15 residues. Germline assignment: CDR1 SGHKS and CDR2 YYEKEE (reference sequence). The CDR3 reads CASSWTGNPVYEQYF. Here the CDR3 DNA reads TGTGCCAGCAGCTGGACAGGGAACCCCGTTTACGAGCAGTACTTC. The full variable domain, with the rest looked up from reference TRBV5-5 and TRBJ2-7, is DAGVTQSPTHLIKTRGQQVTLRCSPISGHKSVSWYQQVLGQGPQFIFQYYEKEERGRGNFPDRFSARQFPNYSSELNVNALLLGDSALYLCASSWTGNPVYEQYFGPGTRLTVT.

Ten or more counts support this clonotype. The V and J genes are TRBV3-1 and TRBJ2-5, with TRBD2 matching 12 bases. V shed 6 bases and J 5 bases; nucleotides not matched to a gene: 7. CDR3 length: 15 residues. Germline V gene lookup returns CDR1 LGHDT and CDR2 YNNKEL (reference sequence). The CDR3 DNA is TGTGCCAGCAGAGCTAGCGGGAGGGCCGGTGAGACCCAGTACTTC. It specifies CASRASGRAGETQYF.

This rearrangement joins TRBV6-2 or TRBV6-3 to TRBJ1-3; no reliable D call. With 3 bases removed from V and 0 bases from J, the gap between germline ends came to 6 bases. The CDR3 is made up of 14 amino acids. Germline CDR1 reads MNHEY; CDR2 reads SVGEGT. The CDR3 DNA reads as TGTGCCAGCAGTTATTTGCTCTCTGGAAACACCATATATTTT. Its translation is CASSYLLSGNTIYF.

The genes are TRBV3-1 and TRBJ2-7; D is perhaps TRBD2 (6 bases). Trimming removed 7 bases at V and 4 bases at J, with 14 bases between. The CDR3 runs 13 residues. Germline assignment: CDR1 LGHDT and CDR2 YNNKEL (reference sequence). The CDR3 region has the DNA TGTGCCAGCAACCGGGGCGGGGAGTACGAGCAGTACTTC. Its protein is CASNRGGEYEQYF.

This clonotype was counted ten times or more. The chain couples TRBV7-9 to TRBJ2-5, with TRBD2 matching over 10 bases. V trimming: 5 bases; J trimming: 5 bases; junction bases outside the gene matches: 5. The length of the CDR3 is 14 residues. Germline CDR1 and CDR2: SEHNR and FQNEAQ (reference sequence). CDR3 sequence (DNA): TGTGCCAGCAGCCAAAGCGGGAGGGGTGAGACCCAGTACTTC. Encoded protein: CASSQSGRGETQYF.

This clonotype was detected many times. The V call is TRBV27, the J call TRBJ2-2; 9 nucleotides match TRBD1. The CDR3 sequence is 16 residues long. With V trimmed by 1 base and J by 7 bases, 7 bases remained unmatched. The germline V gene encodes CDR1 MNHEY and CDR2 SMNVEV (reference sequence). CDR3 protein: CASSLYPGQGNGELFF. The CDR3 nucleotides are TGTGCCAGCAGTTTATATCCTGGACAGGGGAACGGGGAGCTGTTTTTT.

This clonotype was observed at least ten times. The rearrangement joins TRBV5-1 to TRBJ2-1, with 7 bases matching TRBD1. Germline V gene lookup returns CDR1 SGHRS and CDR2 YFSETQ. The length of the CDR3 is 16 residues. Unmatched junction bases numbered 12, after V lost 0 bases and J lost 9 bases. The DNA of the CDR3 is TGCGCCAGCAGCTTGGGGGCAGGGGGTCCGCAGGGTGAGCAGTTCTTC. Encoded protein: CASSLGAGGPQGEQFF. Together with reference TRBV5-1 and TRBJ2-1, the CDR3 gives the full variable domain: KAGVTQTPRYLIKTRGQQVTLSCSPISGHRSVSWYQQTPGQGLQFLFEYFSETQRNKGNFPGRFSGRQFSNSRSEMNVSTLELGDSALYLCASSLGAGGPQGEQFFGPGTRLTVL.

Details on this clonotype: With a far larger clone one base away, a read error is the likely cause. The chain employs TRBV5-1 and TRBJ2-7; unclear D gene. The CDR3 consists of 12 residues. From germline, CDR1 is SGHRS and CDR2 YFSETQ. CDR3 sequence: CASSLVSGEQHF. CDR3 nucleotide sequence: TGCGCCAGCAGCTTGGTCTCGGGCGAGCAGCACTTC.

There are many counts of this clonotype. J is TRBJ2-1 and V is TRBV2, with a tentative D call TRBD1 (6 bases). The CDR3 runs 14 residues. The germline V and J ends were trimmed by 7 bases and 0 bases, with 10 bases remaining between them. Germline V gene sequence: CDR1 SNHLY, CDR2 FYNNEI. The CDR3 region is CASIGGDSYNEQFF. In DNA, the CDR3 is TGTGCCAGCATAGGGGGAGACTCCTACAATGAGCAGTTCTTC.

This clonotype was picked up many times. The chain employs TRBV28 and TRBJ2-7, with 11 bases lining up with TRBD2. Trimming removed 8 bases from V and 7 bases from J; junction bases left unmatched: 10. The germline gives CDR1 MDHEN, CDR2 SYDVKM. The CDR3 spans 14 residues. The CDR3: CASGGPGLADEQYF. The CDR3 DNA reads as TGTGCCAGCGGGGGGCCGGGACTAGCGGATGAGCAGTACTTC. Complete variable domain (other parts from reference TRBV28 and TRBJ2-7): DVKVTQSSRYLVKRTGEKVFLECVQDMDHENMFWYRQDPGLGLRLIYFSYDVKMKEKGDIPEGYSVSREKKERFSLILESASTNQTSMYLCASGGPGLADEQYFGPGTRLTVT.

Ten or more counts support this clonotype. The chain is built from TRBV7-9 and TRBJ2-2; D not certain. CDR1 and CDR2 (germline): SEHNR, FQNEAQ (reference sequence). The CDR3 sequence is 12 residues long. V lost 3 bases, J lost 3 bases, and 2 bases lay in between. CDR3 in amino acids: CASSLDTGELFF. CDR3 nucleotides: TGTGCCAGCAGCTTGGACACCGGGGAGCTGTTTTTT.

This chain connects TRBV29-1 to TRBJ1-4, with a weak D call TRBD1 (5 bases). This CDR3 region has 14 residues. Germline V lookup: CDR1 SQVTM, CDR2 ANQGSEA. Trimming removed 3 bases at V and 3 bases at J, with 11 bases between. The CDR3 DNA sequence: TGCAGCGTTGACAGACCAGGGCCTAATGAAAAACTGTTTTTT. Protein product: CSVDRPGPNEKLFF. Using reference TRBV29-1 and TRBJ1-4 for the parts outside the CDR3, the full variable domain is SAVISQKPSRDICQRGTSLTIQCQVDSQVTMMFWYRQQPGQSLTLIATANQGSEATYESGFVIDKFPISRPNLTFSTLTVSNMSPEDSSIYLCSVDRPGPNEKLFFGSGTQLSVL.

In the case of this clonotype: The junction and the germline gene differ at one end; a read error may be behind it. The chain couples TRBV13 to TRBJ2-5; 11 positions agree with TRBD2. This CDR3 has 16 amino acids. The germline V gene encodes CDR1 PRHDT and CDR2 FYEKMQ (reference sequence). The CDR3 here is CASSVIAGLAEETLYF. DNA for the CDR3: TGTGCCAGCAGCGTAATAGCGGGACTAGCGGAAGAGACCCTGTACTTC.

This clonotype has a count of ten or more. The J gene is TRBJ2-3, the V gene TRBV5-1; D perhaps matches TRBD1 (5 bases). The CDR3 contains 15 residues. Trimming stripped 0 bases from V and 2 bases from J, with 10 bases between. Germline lookup yields CDR1 SGHRS and CDR2 YFSETQ. Written as DNA, the CDR3 is TGCGCCAGCAGCTTGGGGACAATTAACACAGATACGCAGTATTTT. Its translation: CASSLGTINTDTQYF.

This clonotype turned up a few times. The rearrangement links TRBV4-2 to TRBJ2-1; 10 positions match TRBD2. The ends lost 3 bases at V and 4 bases at J; junction bases unmatched: 9. The CDR3 runs 17 residues. The germline V gene has CDR1 LGHNA and CDR2 YNFKEQ. CDR3 amino acids: CASSHSAGGPEYNEQFF. DNA for the CDR3: TGTGCCAGCAGCCACTCAGCGGGAGGGCCGGAATACAATGAGCAGTTCTTC.

The table lists this clonotype with many counts. The rearrangement uses TRBV20-1 and TRBJ2-1; 10 nucleotides match TRBD2. The CDR3 spans 14 residues. Germline CDR1 reads DFQATT; CDR2 reads SNEGSKA (reference sequence). J gave up 8 bases and V 0 bases, and 4 bases lay outside the gene matches. CDR3 sequence reads: CSARDSSGSDEQFF. In DNA form, the CDR3 reads TGCAGTGCTAGAGACTCTAGCGGGAGCGATGAGCAGTTCTTC.